This T cell receptor beta chain was identified during a study of cytomegalovirus exposure and HLA in healthy donors. Study-level results: The listing of 150 to 200 TCR beta chains classed them as cytomegalovirus-associated. Most subjects had HLA-A and HLA-B alleles reportedly predicted accurately by TCR beta sequences.

Germline lookup yields CDR1 MNHEY and CDR2 SMNVEV (reference sequence). J was trimmed by 6 bases and V by 7 bases; bases with no gene match: 14. The CDR3 is 15 amino acids. PCR amplification relied on 60 Vbeta primers (plus 13 Jbeta primers). TCRdb keeps only in-frame clones here, not all; method: immunoSEQ multiplex PCR. The table records some 180,000 clones, around 77% of them present only once. This clone was recorded once. As yet, its antigen is unknown. The TCR sequence derives from a man aged 25-40 years in good health and CMV-seronegative. The chain links TRBV27 to TRBJ2-7, with 8 bases aligning to TRBD1. Sequencing was done on a sample of PBMCs. Here the CDR3 reads CASTHSVDRVGEQYF. DNA for the CDR3: TGTGCCAGCACCCACTCGGTGGACAGGGTGGGCGAGCAGTACTTC.